Listed here are 25 T cell receptor beta chains from one sample, sequenced in a study of T cell responses to AZD1222 COVID-19 vaccine. The method was immunoSEQ multiplex PCR; TCRdb's version includes in-frame clones alone and lacks a portion of them. The profile shows around 63,000 clones, roughly 85% of them singletons. This specimen consisted of peripheral blood, obtained on day 0 of AZD1222 vaccination. The receptors come from an adult in good health.

The chain is built from TRBV18 and TRBJ2-2; no clear D. The CDR3 runs 16 residues. V was cut by 3 bases and J by 0 bases, with 11 bases left in between. Germline values: CDR1 KGHSH, CDR2 LQKENI. CDR3 DNA: TGTGCCAGCTCACCGGGCAGCCCTTCGAACACCGGGGAGCTGTTTTTT. Translating it yields CASSPGSPSNTGELFF.

The chain has TRBV10-3 and TRBJ1-2; D call uncertain. From germline, CDR1 is ENHRY and CDR2 SYGVKD. Trimming took 0 bases from V and 0 from J, leaving 2 bases between them. This CDR3 is built from 13 residues. The CDR3 DNA reads TGTGCCATCAGTGAGTCACCTAACTATGGCTACACCTTC. Protein sequence: CAISESPNYGYTF.

CDR3 in amino acids: CASSYPGGQETQYF. CDR3 sequence (DNA): TGTGCCAGCAGTTACCCGGGGGGCCAAGAGACCCAGTACTTC. The chain has TRBV6-5 and TRBJ2-5, with 7 bases identical to TRBD2. The CDR3 consists of 14 residues. J was trimmed by 1 base and V by 2 bases; bases with no gene match: 1. Germline lookup yields CDR1 MNHEY and CDR2 SVGAGI.

This chain links TRBV15 with TRBJ2-7, with D perhaps matching TRBD1 (7 bases). The CDR3 sequence is 17 residues long. In germline, CDR1 is LNHNV, CDR2 YYDKDF (reference sequence). V lost 0 bases to trimming and J lost 4 bases, with 19 bases between them. CDR3 coding DNA: TGTGCCACCAGCAGAGATCAGGGGCGGGGACAGCTATACGAGCAGTACTTC. This translates into CATSRDQGRGQLYEQYF.

The chain recombines TRBV29-1 with TRBJ1-1; D gene unclear. This CDR3 is 13 amino acids long. Trimming left V 3 bases short and J 4 bases short, with 12 bases between. Germline loops: CDR1 SQVTM, CDR2 ANQGSEA. DNA of the CDR3: TGCAGCGTTGAGCAAAGAGGAGGCACTGAAGCTTTCTTT. Its translation: CSVEQRGGTEAFF.

The chain links TRBV11-2 to TRBJ2-3, with D perhaps given as TRBD1 or TRBD2 (5 bases each). Germline CDR1 is SGHAT and CDR2 is FQNNGV. This CDR3 comprises 16 residues. V gave up 5 bases and J gave up 3 bases, with 18 bases separating them. Here the CDR3 DNA reads TGTGCCAGCAGCCTCCTCGGGGCCACGTCAACAGATACGCAGTATTTT. It specifies CASSLLGATSTDTQYF. Full variable domain (missing parts from reference TRBV11-2 and TRBJ2-3): EAGVAQSPRYKIIEKRQSVAFWCNPISGHATLYWYQQILGQGPKLLIQFQNNGVVDDSQLPKDRFSAERLKGVDSTLKIQPAKLEDSAVYLCASSLLGATSTDTQYFGPGTRLTVL.

This clone was counted a single time. The chain uses TRBV9 and TRBJ1-5; D gene ambiguous. This CDR3 has 13 amino acids. Between the trimmed V and J ends, which lost 5 bases and 3 bases, there was a span of 9 bases. The germline gives CDR1 SGDLS, CDR2 YYNGEE. CDR3 DNA: TGTGCCAGCAGTACCACCGACAATCAGCCCCAGCATTTT. Its translation: CASSTTDNQPQHF.

The chain joins TRBV7-2 to TRBJ1-1; 8 positions agree with TRBD1. V lost 1 base to trimming and J lost 2 bases; unmatched junction nucleotides: 12. The CDR3 sequence is 18 residues long. CDR1 is SGHTA and CDR2 is FQGNSA in the germline V gene. Written as DNA, the CDR3 is TGTGCCAGCAGCTTAGTTCCAGCAGGGGGCGCTGGAAACACTGAAGCTTTCTTT. Its protein product is CASSLVPAGGAGNTEAFF.

This chain links TRBV6-2 or TRBV6-3 with TRBJ1-5; D unresolved. The CDR3 extends over 14 amino acids. The V gene lost 0 bases and the J gene lost 4 bases, with 7 bases spanning the gap. Germline V gene data show CDR1 as MNHEY and CDR2 as SVGEGT. The chain's CDR3 is CASSYSMGNQPQHF. The CDR3 nucleotides read TGTGCCAGCAGTTACTCGATGGGGAATCAGCCCCAGCATTTT.

The rearrangement uses TRBV7-9 and TRBJ1-5; D not resolved. The CDR3 sequence is 13 residues long. V was trimmed by 1 base and J by 10 bases, leaving 11 bases between them. Germline V CDR1 and CDR2: SEHNR, FQNEAQ (reference sequence). The CDR3 coding sequence is TGTGCCAGCAGCTTAGGATCAACTCGCCCCCAGCATTTT. As protein: CASSLGSTRPQHF. Full variable domain (outside the CDR3, taken from reference TRBV7-9 and TRBJ1-5): DTGVSQNPRHKITKRGQNVTFRCDPISEHNRLYWYRQTLGQGPEFLTYFQNEAQLEKSRLLSDRFSAERPKGSFSTLEIQRTEQGDSAMYLCASSLGSTRPQHFGDGTRLSIL.

This clone occurred once. The chain carries TRBV7-9 and TRBJ1-2; 8 bases agree with TRBD1. V shed 7 bases and J 8 bases; nucleotides not matched to a gene: 9. Germline-derived CDR1 and CDR2 are SEHNR and FQNEAQ (reference sequence). This CDR3 has 13 residues. The CDR3 DNA reads TGTGCCAGCACCCCGACAGGGGAAAGCGGCTACACCTTC. Encoded protein: CASTPTGESGYTF.

This clone was observed a single time. The chain couples TRBV6-5 to TRBJ1-5; D gene uncertain. The CDR3 length is 14 residues. V dropped 0 bases and J dropped 0 bases, with 3 bases sitting between them. Germline CDR1 and CDR2: MNHEY and SVGAGI. The chain's CDR3 is CASSYSGSNQPQHF. In DNA form, the CDR3 reads TGTGCCAGCAGTTACTCGGGTAGCAATCAGCCCCAGCATTTT.

This chain uses TRBV6-5 with TRBJ1-1; a weak D match, TRBD1 (6 bases). Germline assignment: CDR1 MNHEY and CDR2 SVGAGI. The V end was cut by 5 bases, the J end by 2 bases, with 12 bases between. This CDR3 contains 14 residues. CDR3 bases: TGTGCCAGCAGTACCCGGACAGTAAACACTGAAGCTTTCTTT. Its translation: CASSTRTVNTEAFF.

The V call is TRBV3-1 (or the pseudogene TRBV3-2), the J call TRBJ1-5, with 8 bases that match TRBD1. J gave up 7 bases and V 0 bases, and 5 bases lay outside the gene matches. Germline V gene sequence: CDR1 LGHDT, CDR2 YNNKEL (reference sequence). The CDR3 has 15 residues. The CDR3 loop is CASSQDRTGSQPQHF. For the CDR3, the DNA is TGTGCCAGCAGCCAAGACAGGACAGGGAGCCAGCCCCAGCATTTT.

V gene TRBV9 combines with J gene TRBJ1-1; D unresolved. The V end was cut by 0 bases, the J end by 0 bases, with 9 bases between. CDR1 SGDLS and CDR2 YYNGEE come from the germline V gene. This CDR3 is 15 amino acids long. The CDR3 is CASSVGEGMNTEAFF. For the CDR3, the DNA is TGTGCCAGCAGCGTAGGAGAGGGTATGAACACTGAAGCTTTCTTT.

This sequence joins TRBV19 and TRBJ2-7; maybe TRBD2 (6 bases). V was shortened by 3 bases and J by 0 bases, with 18 bases between the two germline ends. The CDR3 totals 17 residues. Germline CDR1 reads LNHDA; CDR2 reads SQIVND (reference sequence). CDR3 in DNA: TGTGCCAGTAGTATGGTAGGAGGGACGCTGGCCTCCTACGAGCAGTACTTC. This encodes CASSMVGGTLASYEQYF.

The chain uses TRBV2 and TRBJ2-7; D gene unclear. The germline V gene encodes CDR1 SNHLY and CDR2 FYNNEI. Between the trimmed V and J ends, which lost 7 bases and 4 bases, there was a span of 14 bases. The CDR3 runs to 13 residues. Here the CDR3 reads CASTRALGYEQYF. The CDR3 DNA is TGTGCCAGCACACGGGCTTTGGGATACGAGCAGTACTTC.

This sequence joins TRBV6-2 or TRBV6-3 and TRBJ2-1; 10 bases are shared with TRBD2. The CDR3 consists of 16 residues. V trimming: 5 bases; J trimming: 4 bases; junction bases outside the gene matches: 8. The germline V gene has CDR1 MNHEY and CDR2 SVGEGT. The CDR3 bases are TGTGCCAGCAGTGGGAAAGCGGGGGGGCCTTACAATGAGCAGTTCTTC. Encoded protein: CASSGKAGGPYNEQFF.

V and J are TRBV19 and TRBJ1-2, with unresolved D. This CDR3 comprises 13 residues. Germline CDR1 LNHDA, CDR2 SQIVND (reference sequence). Deletions cut 7 bases from V and 3 bases from J, with 12 bases between. CDR3 bases: TGTGCCAGTACCCAAGCCTCTCACTATGGCTACACCTTC. This encodes CASTQASHYGYTF.

The chain has TRBV3-1 (or the pseudogene TRBV3-2) and TRBJ1-6; TRBD1 matches 11 bases. This CDR3 has 14 amino acids. V was pared by 4 bases and J by 9 bases, with 2 bases of the junction left unmatched. The germline CDR1 and CDR2 sequences are LGHDT and YNNKEL (reference sequence). Here the CDR3 reads CASSLGQGASPLHF. The CDR3 DNA reads TGTGCCAGCAGCCTAGGACAGGGGGCTTCACCCCTCCACTTT.

The chain carries TRBV5-1 and TRBJ1-6; 10 bases line up with TRBD1. Germline assignment: CDR1 SGHRS and CDR2 YFSETQ. The CDR3 is 15 amino acids. J was trimmed by 10 bases and V by 3 bases; bases with no gene match: 7. DNA for the CDR3: TGCGCCAGCAGCTCCTCCGGGACAGGGGCATCACCCCTCCACTTT. Translation gives CASSSSGTGASPLHF.

This chain links TRBV5-1 with TRBJ2-1, with 9 bases aligning to TRBD1. This CDR3 is 15 amino acids long. With V trimmed by 0 bases and J by 4 bases, 2 bases remained unmatched. CDR1 is SGHRS, CDR2 YFSETQ, per germline. CDR3 bases: TGCGCCAGCAGCTTGGAAGGGACAGGGTACAATGAGCAGTTCTTC. This codes for CASSLEGTGYNEQFF. Full variable domain (missing parts from reference TRBV5-1 and TRBJ2-1): KAGVTQTPRYLIKTRGQQVTLSCSPISGHRSVSWYQQTPGQGLQFLFEYFSETQRNKGNFPGRFSGRQFSNSRSEMNVSTLELGDSALYLCASSLEGTGYNEQFFGPGTRLTVL.

This chain uses TRBV5-6 with TRBJ1-6, with a tentative D call TRBD1 (5 bases). CDR1 and CDR2 (germline): SGHDT, YYEEEE. The CDR3 spans 13 residues. Trimming left V 3 bases short and J 13 bases short, with 14 bases between. CDR3: CASSSRQNGPLHF. The CDR3, as DNA: TGTGCCAGCAGCTCCCGACAGAATGGGCCCCTCCACTTT. Full variable domain (rest looked up from reference TRBV5-6 and TRBJ1-6): DAGVTQSPTHLIKTRGQQVTLRCSPKSGHDTVSWYQQALGQGPQFIFQYYEEEERQRGNFPDRFSGHQFPNYSSELNVNALLLGDSALYLCASSSRQNGPLHFGNGTRLTVT.

The rearrangement links TRBV6-5 to TRBJ1-5; TRBD1 agrees at 7 bases. The CDR3 is 15 residues long. In germline, CDR1 is MNHEY, CDR2 SVGAGI. V lost 8 bases and J lost 4; bases outside the gene matches: 11. In nucleotides, the CDR3 is TGTGCCAGCGGGCAGGACAGGAAAGTTAATCAGCCCCAGCATTTT. It is translated as CASGQDRKVNQPQHF.

The CDR3 nucleotides read TGCAGCGTTGCCAGGGTGGACTATGGCTACACCTTC. The encoded protein is CSVARVDYGYTF. The rearrangement joins TRBV29-1 to TRBJ1-2, with D perhaps matching TRBD1 (5 bases). The CDR3 consists of 12 residues. The germline CDR1 and CDR2 sequences are SQVTM and ANQGSEA. The V gene lost 4 bases and the J gene lost 3 bases, with 9 bases spanning the gap.